This T cell receptor beta chain was captured by sequencing in a study of blood T cells in healthy people across ages. This clonotype was observed a few times. Between the trimmed V and J ends, which lost 3 bases and 5 bases, there was a span of 11 bases. CDR1 is SQVTM and CDR2 is ANQGSEA in the germline V gene. The length of the CDR3 is 14 residues. Primed by a sample-barcoded 5' primer and a J-beta primer mix, a second PCR proceeded for 7 to 11 cycles. A 12-random-nucleotide template-switch adaptor tagged each cDNA molecule. TCRdb used MiXCR to reprocess the 5' RACE reads, holding one entry per CDR3 protein. This sample has about 1.4 million distinct CDR3 sequences; approximately 59% occur once, and the top ten carry roughly 6.3%.

The sequence was obtained from a man aged 18 to 30 in good health. The sequenced material came from blood. This chain connects TRBV29-1 to TRBJ1-6, with no clear D. The CDR3 DNA sequence: TGCAGCGTTGACGTCCGAGACCATAATTCACCCCTCCACTTT. Its translation: CSVDVRDHNSPLHF. The full variable domain, completed using reference TRBV29-1 and TRBJ1-6, is SAVISQKPSRDICQRGTSLTIQCQVDSQVTMMFWYRQQPGQSLTLIATANQGSEATYESGFVIDKFPISRPNLTFSTLTVSNMSPEDSSIYLCSVDVRDHNSPLHFGNGTRLTVT.